This TCR beta chain was identified during a study of cytomegalovirus exposure and HLA in healthy donors. Produced via immunoSEQ multiplex PCR; TCRdb's table is partial and in-frame only. There are about 160,000 clones in the sample; less than 90% occur only once, and 5.7% lies in the top ten. Trimming took off 4 bases at V and 6 bases at J, with 13 bases between the two ends. Germline V gene lookup returns CDR1 MNHEY and CDR2 SMNVEV (reference sequence). The CDR3 is made up of 13 amino acids. The sample was PBMCs. The genes are TRBV27 and TRBJ2-7; either TRBD1 or TRBD2 may supply D (5 bases each). This receptor was taken from a woman aged 25 to 39 in good health and CMV-seronegative. The CDR3 reads CASSSTWGSEQYF. The CDR3, as DNA: TGTGCCAGCAGTTCGACGTGGGGGAGCGAGCAGTACTTC.